This entry lists 4 T cell receptor beta chains sequenced from one sample in a study of identical twins. TCRdb fed the 5' RACE reads into MiXCR, producing one record per CDR3 protein. The table lists approximately 600,000 distinct CDR3 sequences, roughly 6.6% of them singletons. These sequences were also reported in another study, on yellow fever vaccine responses in identical twins.

Specimen: PBMCs. The receptor source for this set is a woman aged 18-35 years in good health.

The chain links TRBV7-9 to TRBJ2-7, with TRBD2 matching over 11 bases. CDR3 size: 15 residues. Germline V gene sequence: CDR1 SEHNR, CDR2 FQNEAQ (reference sequence). V gave up 5 bases and J gave up 2 bases; unmatched junction bases: 5. The CDR3 here is CASSPLAGGTYEQYF. In nucleotides, the CDR3 is TGTGCCAGCAGCCCTTTAGCGGGAGGGACCTACGAGCAGTACTTC.

This clonotype was picked up a small number of times. The chain links TRBV6-1 to TRBJ2-7; no clear D. CDR3 length: 13 residues. The V end lost 2 bases, the J end lost 6 bases, and 11 bases lay between the germline ends. In germline, CDR1 is MNHNS, CDR2 SASEGT. The CDR3 DNA reads as TGTGCCAGCAGTGAATCAGGATTTGTCGAGCAGTACGTC. It is translated as CASSESGFVEQYV.

This clonotype was found many times. The chain carries TRBV5-6 and TRBJ2-5, with 9 bases identical to TRBD2. The V gene's germline CDR1 is SGHDT and CDR2 YYEEEE. The length of the CDR3 is 15 residues. After removal of 0 bases from V and 5 bases from J, the junction contained 5 bases not matched to a gene. The CDR3 DNA is TGTGCCAGCAGCTTGGATCTAGCGGGAACTGAGACCCAGTACTTC. The encoded protein is CASSLDLAGTETQYF.

V and J are TRBV20-1 and TRBJ2-1, with 9 bases aligning to TRBD1. Looked up from germline, CDR1 is DFQATT and CDR2 is SNEGSKA (reference sequence). J was trimmed by 10 bases and V by 6 bases; bases with no gene match: 10. The CDR3 totals 13 residues. The CDR3 is CSAGTGWDWEQFF. The CDR3 DNA is TGCAGTGCCGGGACAGGGTGGGATTGGGAGCAGTTCTTC.